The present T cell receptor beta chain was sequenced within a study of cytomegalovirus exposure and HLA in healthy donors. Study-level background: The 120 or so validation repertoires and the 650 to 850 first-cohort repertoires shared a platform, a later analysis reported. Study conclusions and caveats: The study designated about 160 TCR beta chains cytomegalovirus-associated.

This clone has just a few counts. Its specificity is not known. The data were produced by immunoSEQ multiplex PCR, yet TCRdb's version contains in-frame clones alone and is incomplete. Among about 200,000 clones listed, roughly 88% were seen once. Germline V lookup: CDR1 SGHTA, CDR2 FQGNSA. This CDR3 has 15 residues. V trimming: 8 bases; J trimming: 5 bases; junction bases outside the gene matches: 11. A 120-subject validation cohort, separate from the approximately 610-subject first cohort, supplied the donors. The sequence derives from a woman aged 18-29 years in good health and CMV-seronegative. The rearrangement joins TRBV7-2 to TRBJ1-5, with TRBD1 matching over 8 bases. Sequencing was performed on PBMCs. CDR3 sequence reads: CASDRGLTLDQPQHF. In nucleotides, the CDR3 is TGTGCCAGCGACAGGGGATTGACGCTTGATCAGCCCCAGCATTTT.